Listed below are T cell receptor beta chains from one sample, sequenced in a study of type 1 and type 2 diabetes patients. TCRdb redid the calling of the multiplex PCR reads with MiXCR, one entry per CDR3 protein. The sample has under 300,000 distinct CDR3 sequences, roughly 50% seen once. Specimen: peripheral blood mononuclear cells (PBMCs). Source of these receptors: a man between 18 and 29 years old with type 2 diabetes. Each CDR3 is given with its conserved first and last residue. A D gene is named only where the DNA matches it firmly. The listing skips clone size in some rows; elsewhere it reads once, few, many or a size class.

j_gene | abundance | v_gene | d_gene | CDR3aa | CDR3nt
TRBJ1-1 | NA | TRBV18 | NA | CASSPGTQSTEAFF | TGTGCCAGCTCACCAGGGACCCAGAGCACTGAAGCTTTCTTT
TRBJ2-6 | few | TRBV7-3 | NA | CASSYNSGANVLTF | TGTGCCAGCAGCTACAACTCTGGGGCCAACGTCCTGACTTTC
TRBJ2-7 | NA | TRBV19 | NA | CASSMKGTSYEQYF | TGTGCCAGTAGTATGAAGGGCACCTCCTACGAGCAGTACTTC
TRBJ1-5 | NA | TRBV12-3/TRBV12-4 | NA | CASKRSGGVNQPQHF | TGTGCCAGCAAGCGGAGCGGCGGCGTCAATCAGCCCCAGCATTTT
TRBJ2-1 | few | TRBV7-3 | TRBD2 | CASSLIGRAGGDNEQFF | TGTGCCAGCAGCTTAATTGGGCGGGCGGGAGGAGATAATGAGCAGTTCTTC
TRBJ2-1 | NA | TRBV30 | NA | CAWSKRHDDEQFF | TGTGCCTGGAGTAAAAGGCACGATGACGAGCAGTTCTTC
TRBJ2-7 | NA | TRBV15 | TRBD2 | CATSRGIVGRAFTYEQYF | TGTGCCACCAGCAGAGGTATTGTGGGGAGGGCCTTTACGTACGAGCAGTACTTC
TRBJ1-1 | NA | TRBV15 | NA | CATSSPTGNTEAFF | TGTGCCACCAGCAGCCCTACAGGGAACACTGAAGCTTTCTTT
TRBJ1-1 | NA | TRBV7-3 | NA | CASSLTGGSNTEAFF | TGTGCCAGCAGCTTAACCGGGGGCAGTAACACTGAAGCTTTCTTT
TRBJ1-1 | NA | TRBV6-6 | NA | CASRKRAEAFF | TGTGCCAGCAGGAAGCGCGCTGAAGCTTTCTTT
TRBJ2-7 | NA | TRBV27 | NA | CASSYYQTGYEQYF | TGTGCCAGCAGTTACTACCAGACAGGCTACGAGCAGTACTTC
TRBJ2-1 | NA | TRBV9 | TRBD2 | CASSVTGTSYYNEQFF | TGTGCCAGCAGCGTGACCGGGACTAGTTACTACAATGAGCAGTTCTTC
TRBJ2-1 | few | TRBV19 | NA | CASSRSGVNEQFF | TGTGCCAGTAGTAGATCGGGGGTCAATGAGCAGTTCTTC
TRBJ2-1 | NA | TRBV6-6 | NA | CASSHRGEGGVPSYNEQFF | TGTGCCAGCAGCCACAGGGGGGAGGGCGGGGTCCCATCCTACAATGAGCAGTTCTTC
TRBJ1-1 | NA | TRBV5-1 | NA | CASSLARPNTEVFF | TGCGCCAGCAGCTTGGCCAGGCCTAACACTGAAGTTTTCTTT
TRBJ2-7 | few | TRBV6-5 | NA | CASSYSRDISYEQYF | TGTGCCAGCAGTTACTCCCGGGACATCTCCTACGAGCAGTACTTC
TRBJ1-2 | NA | TRBV7-8 | NA | CASSLGPGGYTF | TGTGCCAGCAGCTTAGGGCCCGGGGGCTACACCTTC
TRBJ2-3 | NA | TRBV30 | NA | CAWSLTGTDTQYF | TGTGCCTGGAGTTTGACTGGCACAGATACGCAGTATTTT
TRBJ2-5 | few | TRBV6-6 | NA | CASSPPGGGAVKTQYF | TGTGCCAGCAGCCCCCCGGGAGGGGGCGCCGTGAAGACCCAGTACTTC
TRBJ1-6 | NA | TRBV28 | TRBD1 | CASSSRTGTNNSPLHF | TGTGCCAGCAGTTCGAGGACAGGGACCAATAATTCACCCCTCCACTTT
TRBJ2-6 | NA | TRBV14 | TRBD1 | CASSQDKDRGSFSGANVLTF | TGTGCCAGCAGCCAAGATAAGGACAGGGGCTCCTTCTCTGGGGCCAACGTCCTGACTTTC
TRBJ1-2 | NA | TRBV7-9 | NA | CASSLYSTGYTF | TGTGCCAGCAGCTTATACAGTACTGGCTACACCTTC
TRBJ2-7 | NA | TRBV7-9 | TRBD2 | CASRSTGTKSRFEQYF | TGTGCCAGCAGAAGTACCGGGACTAAAAGCCGGTTCGAGCAGTACTTC
TRBJ2-1 | NA | TRBV28 | TRBD2 | CASSSGLAGGFSYNEQFF | TGTGCCAGCAGCTCGGGACTAGCGGGAGGGTTCTCCTACAATGAGCAGTTCTTC
TRBJ1-1 | NA | TRBV27 | TRBD1 | CASSLGTGRNTEAFF | TGTGCCAGCAGTTTAGGGACAGGGAGGAACACTGAAGCTTTCTTT
TRBJ2-2 | NA | TRBV20-1 | NA | CSATGGGELFF | TGCAGTGCCACTGGGGGCGGGGAGCTGTTTTTT
TRBJ2-7 | NA | TRBV6-6 | NA | CAAATHRYEQYF | TGTGCAGCAGCCACCCACCGCTACGAGCAGTACTTC
TRBJ2-1 | NA | TRBV4-1 | TRBD2 | CASSDAGGLDNEQFF | TGTGCCAGCAGTGATGCGGGAGGCTTGGACAATGAGCAGTTCTTC
TRBJ1-1 | NA | TRBV10-1 | NA | CASREGYGTEAFF | TGCGCCAGCAGAGAGGGGTATGGCACTGAAGCTTTCTTT
TRBJ2-5 | once | TRBV2 | NA | CATSEGETQYF | TGTGCCACCAGTGAAGGGGAAACCCAGTACTTC
TRBJ2-7 | NA | TRBV2 | TRBD2 | CASSDPSGTLYEQYF | TGTGCCAGCAGTGATCCTAGCGGGACTCTCTACGAGCAGTACTTC
TRBJ1-5 | NA | TRBV7-3 | NA | CANRRGQPQHF | TGTGCCAACCGGCGGGGTCAGCCCCAGCATTTT
TRBJ1-1 | few | TRBV6-6 | NA | CASSPGQAFF | TGTGCCAGCAGTCCAGGACAAGCTTTCTTT
TRBJ2-7 | NA | TRBV20-1 | TRBD2 | CSARAIGSGRHRSYEQYF | TGCAGTGCTAGAGCCATAGGTAGCGGGAGGCATAGATCCTACGAGCAGTACTTC
TRBJ2-7 | NA | TRBV10-3 | NA | CAISGSRDSYEQYF | TGTGCCATCAGTGGGTCGAGAGACTCCTACGAGCAGTACTTC
TRBJ2-3 | NA | TRBV6-1 | NA | CASIVGRSTDTQYF | TGTGCCAGCATAGTCGGCAGAAGCACAGATACGCAGTATTTT
TRBJ2-3 | NA | TRBV19 | NA | CASSLLGGADTQYF | TGTGCCAGTAGCCTACTAGGAGGAGCAGATACGCAGTATTTT
TRBJ1-1 | NA | TRBV7-2 | NA | CASSTTPGRLGTEAFF | TGTGCCAGCAGCACAACCCCTGGGAGGCTCGGGACTGAAGCTTTCTTT